These T cell receptor beta chains were read from a single sample in a study of blood T cell repertoires in COVID-19. Assay used: immunoSEQ multiplex PCR; TCRdb lists only in-frame clones, some missing. The table includes 270,000 or so clones, roughly 80% detected once. The material sequenced was peripheral blood. The origin of the receptors is a woman aged 45-60 years who had recovered from COVID-19. The CDR3 runs from the conserved cysteine through the conserved F or W. The order of the fields is CDR3 DNA, CDR3 protein, D gene, J gene, V gene, clone size. The D gene is left open where the match is weak. Clone size, where shown, is once, few, many, or a class for clones that have expanded.

cdr3_nt: TGTGCCAGCAGCCGCCCGGGACAGAGCTCCTATAATTCACCCCTCCACTTT; cdr3_aa: CASSRPGQSSYNSPLHF; d_call: TRBD1; j_call: TRBJ1-6; v_call: TRBV7-2; clone_size: -
cdr3_nt: TGTGCCAGCAGATCCGGGGGGGGCGTAAGCAATCAGCCCCAGCATTTT; cdr3_aa: CASRSGGGVSNQPQHF; d_call: -; j_call: TRBJ1-5; v_call: TRBV7-2; clone_size: -
cdr3_nt: TGTGCCAGCAGCTTGATCTCGGGACAGGCGGACGAGCAGTACTTC; cdr3_aa: CASSLISGQADEQYF; d_call: TRBD1; j_call: TRBJ2-7; v_call: TRBV7-2; clone_size: -
cdr3_nt: TGTGCCAGCAGTTTATCGGAGTCCGGGAACGAGCAGTACTTC; cdr3_aa: CASSLSESGNEQYF; d_call: -; j_call: TRBJ2-7; v_call: TRBV27; clone_size: -
cdr3_nt: TGTGCCAGCAGTTTATTAGTAGCTAGCACAGATACGCAGTATTTT; cdr3_aa: CASSLLVASTDTQYF; d_call: -; j_call: TRBJ2-3; v_call: TRBV27; clone_size: -
cdr3_nt: TGTGCCAGCAGCGGGGGACACTCTACTGAAGCTTTCTTT; cdr3_aa: CASSGGHSTEAFF; d_call: -; j_call: TRBJ1-1; v_call: TRBV5-7; clone_size: -
cdr3_nt: TGTGCCAGCAGTTCCGCGTACAGGACTGGGGCCAACGTCCTGACTTTC; cdr3_aa: CASSSAYRTGANVLTF; d_call: -; j_call: TRBJ2-6; v_call: TRBV27; clone_size: -
cdr3_nt: TGCGCCAGCAGCGCCATAGCGGTCTCCTACAATGAGCAGTTCTTC; cdr3_aa: CASSAIAVSYNEQFF; d_call: -; j_call: TRBJ2-1; v_call: TRBV5-1; clone_size: -
cdr3_nt: TGTGCCAGCAGTTTATCCGGGACTAGCGGCTACGAGCAGTACTTC; cdr3_aa: CASSLSGTSGYEQYF; d_call: TRBD2; j_call: TRBJ2-7; v_call: TRBV28; clone_size: -
cdr3_nt: TGTGCCAGCAGCTTCGGGACTAGGTATGAGCAGTTCTTC; cdr3_aa: CASSFGTRYEQFF; d_call: TRBD2; j_call: TRBJ2-1; v_call: TRBV7-8; clone_size: -
cdr3_nt: TGTGCCAGCAGTGACGAGACAGGGTACTACAATGAGCAGTTCTTC; cdr3_aa: CASSDETGYYNEQFF; d_call: TRBD1; j_call: TRBJ2-1; v_call: TRBV6-4; clone_size: -
cdr3_nt: TGTGCCAGCTCACCACCCCGGGGGGGCCCGCCAGATACGCAGTATTTT; cdr3_aa: CASSPPRGGPPDTQYF; d_call: TRBD2; j_call: TRBJ2-3; v_call: TRBV18; clone_size: once
cdr3_nt: TGTGCCACCAGTGACCCGACAGGGGTTCAGCCCCAGCATTTT; cdr3_aa: CATSDPTGVQPQHF; d_call: TRBD1; j_call: TRBJ1-5; v_call: TRBV24-1; clone_size: once
cdr3_nt: TGCGCCAGCAGCCAAGACGCCTTTCCAGGCGGGGGCGGCAACATTCAGTACTTC; cdr3_aa: CASSQDAFPGGGGNIQYF; d_call: -; j_call: TRBJ2-4; v_call: TRBV4-3; clone_size: -
cdr3_nt: TGTGCCAGCAGCCTCGGGACAGATAACAATGAGCAGTTCTTC; cdr3_aa: CASSLGTDNNEQFF; d_call: TRBD1; j_call: TRBJ2-1; v_call: TRBV2; clone_size: -
cdr3_nt: TGTGCCAGCTTAGGACAGAAGGATGAAAAACTGTTTTTT; cdr3_aa: CASLGQKDEKLFF; d_call: -; j_call: TRBJ1-4; v_call: TRBV28; clone_size: -
cdr3_nt: TGTGCCAGCGTGTTAAGCGGGGCGGACGAGCAGTACTTC; cdr3_aa: CASVLSGADEQYF; d_call: TRBD2; j_call: TRBJ2-7; v_call: TRBV12-3/TRBV12-4; clone_size: -
cdr3_nt: TGTGCCAGCAGCTCAAGGACAGGGCATAGTTCACCCCTCCACTTT; cdr3_aa: CASSSRTGHSSPLHF; d_call: TRBD1; j_call: TRBJ1-6; v_call: TRBV7-8; clone_size: -
cdr3_nt: TGTGCCAGTACGGTTACGGGTACGATGAACACTGAAGCTTTCTTT; cdr3_aa: CASTVTGTMNTEAFF; d_call: -; j_call: TRBJ1-1; v_call: TRBV19; clone_size: few
cdr3_nt: TGTGCCAGCAGCCCAGGACAGGGAGGCTACGAGCAGTACTTC; cdr3_aa: CASSPGQGGYEQYF; d_call: TRBD1; j_call: TRBJ2-7; v_call: TRBV5-6; clone_size: -
cdr3_nt: TGTGCCAGCAGCTTTCCCGGGACAGATAATTCACCCCTCCACTTT; cdr3_aa: CASSFPGTDNSPLHF; d_call: TRBD1; j_call: TRBJ1-6; v_call: TRBV5-4; clone_size: -
cdr3_nt: TGTGCCAGCAGCGTAGGGGTAGCGGGGGGCCTGTACCAAGAGACCCAGTACTTC; cdr3_aa: CASSVGVAGGLYQETQYF; d_call: TRBD2; j_call: TRBJ2-5; v_call: TRBV9; clone_size: -
cdr3_nt: TGTGCCTGCCGGCGGGGCATGAACACTGAAGCTTTCTTT; cdr3_aa: CACRRGMNTEAFF; d_call: -; j_call: TRBJ1-1; v_call: TRBV30; clone_size: -
cdr3_nt: TGTGCCAGCAGTTTGGGCCCCGGGACAGGGGCCTACGAGCAGTACTTC; cdr3_aa: CASSLGPGTGAYEQYF; d_call: TRBD1; j_call: TRBJ2-7; v_call: TRBV28; clone_size: few
cdr3_nt: TGTGCCAGCAGTTACTCGAGTACAGGGTCTAACTATGGCTACACCTTC; cdr3_aa: CASSYSSTGSNYGYTF; d_call: -; j_call: TRBJ1-2; v_call: TRBV6-6; clone_size: -
cdr3_nt: TGTGCCAGCTCTGTTGGCTGGCTTGGCTACACCTTC; cdr3_aa: CASSVGWLGYTF; d_call: -; j_call: TRBJ1-2; v_call: TRBV6-4; clone_size: -
cdr3_nt: TGTGCCAGCAGTTCCATGCTCCCGACAGGGTATGGCTACACCTTC; cdr3_aa: CASSSMLPTGYGYTF; d_call: TRBD1; j_call: TRBJ1-2; v_call: TRBV28; clone_size: once
cdr3_nt: TGTGCCAGCAGTTACCCCCTAGAAGACTCCTACGAGCAGTACTTC; cdr3_aa: CASSYPLEDSYEQYF; d_call: -; j_call: TRBJ2-7; v_call: TRBV6-2/TRBV6-3; clone_size: -
cdr3_nt: TGTGCCAGCTCACTAAGACAGGGGGACAATCAGCCCCAGCATTTT; cdr3_aa: CASSLRQGDNQPQHF; d_call: TRBD1; j_call: TRBJ1-5; v_call: TRBV18; clone_size: many
cdr3_nt: TGTGCCAGCAGTCTCCAGGGACTAGCAGACGAGCAGTACTTC; cdr3_aa: CASSLQGLADEQYF; d_call: TRBD2; j_call: TRBJ2-7; v_call: TRBV6-2/TRBV6-3; clone_size: -
cdr3_nt: TGTGCCCCGAGGGGGACACCACAAGAGACCCAGTACTTC; cdr3_aa: CAPRGTPQETQYF; d_call: -; j_call: TRBJ2-5; v_call: TRBV7-2; clone_size: -
cdr3_nt: TGTGCCAGCAGCACAGGGTTCCAAGAGACCCAGTACTTC; cdr3_aa: CASSTGFQETQYF; d_call: -; j_call: TRBJ2-5; v_call: TRBV12-3/TRBV12-4; clone_size: -
cdr3_nt: TGTGCCAGCAGCCCCACCACAGGGGCTGAAGCTTTCTTT; cdr3_aa: CASSPTTGAEAFF; d_call: TRBD1; j_call: TRBJ1-1; v_call: TRBV6-5; clone_size: once
cdr3_nt: TGTGCCAGTAGTATTGGGGCGACAGTTCCCTACGAGCAGTACTTC; cdr3_aa: CASSIGATVPYEQYF; d_call: -; j_call: TRBJ2-7; v_call: TRBV19; clone_size: -
cdr3_nt: TGTGCCAGCAGTCCCGGTAGCGGACTCTACGAGCAGTACTTC; cdr3_aa: CASSPGSGLYEQYF; d_call: -; j_call: TRBJ2-7; v_call: TRBV11-1; clone_size: -
cdr3_nt: TGTGCCAGCAGCCGCCGACAGCCTGCAACTAATGAAAAACTGTTTTTT; cdr3_aa: CASSRRQPATNEKLFF; d_call: -; j_call: TRBJ1-4; v_call: TRBV7-2; clone_size: -
cdr3_nt: TGTGCCACCAGCACGACCGACAGGGGACGCACAGATACGCAGTATTTT; cdr3_aa: CATSTTDRGRTDTQYF; d_call: TRBD1; j_call: TRBJ2-3; v_call: TRBV15; clone_size: -
cdr3_nt: TGTGCCAGCAGAGGGCGAGGGCGAAACACCATATATTTT; cdr3_aa: CASRGRGRNTIYF; d_call: -; j_call: TRBJ1-3; v_call: TRBV5-6; clone_size: -
cdr3_nt: TGTGCCAGCAGGGAGGACGGAGAAAAACTGTTTTTT; cdr3_aa: CASREDGEKLFF; d_call: -; j_call: TRBJ1-4; v_call: TRBV2; clone_size: -
cdr3_nt: TGTGCCAGCAGCCCCTCGTGGGGCGCATTCGGCGCTTTCTTT; cdr3_aa: CASSPSWGAFGAFF; d_call: -; j_call: TRBJ1-1; v_call: TRBV7-9; clone_size: once
cdr3_nt: TGTGCCAGCAGCTCAGACAGGGTGAACACAGATACGCAGTATTTT; cdr3_aa: CASSSDRVNTDTQYF; d_call: TRBD1; j_call: TRBJ2-3; v_call: TRBV7-3; clone_size: -
cdr3_nt: TGCAGCGTATCCAGGGGTTTTAGCACAGATACGCAGTATTTT; cdr3_aa: CSVSRGFSTDTQYF; d_call: -; j_call: TRBJ2-3; v_call: TRBV29-1; clone_size: -
cdr3_nt: TGTGCCAGCAGTTCTCGACTAGCGGGAGAATACGAGCAGTACTTC; cdr3_aa: CASSSRLAGEYEQYF; d_call: TRBD2; j_call: TRBJ2-7; v_call: TRBV28; clone_size: -